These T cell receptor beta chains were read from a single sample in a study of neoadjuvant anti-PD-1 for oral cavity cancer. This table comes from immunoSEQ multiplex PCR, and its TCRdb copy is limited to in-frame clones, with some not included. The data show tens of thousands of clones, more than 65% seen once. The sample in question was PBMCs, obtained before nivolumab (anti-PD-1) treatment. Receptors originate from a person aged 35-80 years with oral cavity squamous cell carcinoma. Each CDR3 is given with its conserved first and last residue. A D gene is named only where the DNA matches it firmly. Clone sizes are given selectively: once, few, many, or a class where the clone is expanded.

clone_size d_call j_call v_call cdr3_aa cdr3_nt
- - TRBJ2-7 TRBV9 CASSLDGSYEQYF TGTGCCAGCAGCCTAGACGGCTCCTACGAGCAGTACTTC
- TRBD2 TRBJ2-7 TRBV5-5 CASSLVSGGARAYEQYF TGTGCCAGCAGCTTGGTTAGCGGGGGGGCGAGGGCCTACGAGCAGTACTTC
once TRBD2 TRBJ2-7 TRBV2 CASGPGLVVYEQYF TGTGCCAGCGGCCCGGGACTAGTAGTCTACGAGCAGTACTTC
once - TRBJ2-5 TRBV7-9 CASSLEVTGETQYF TGTGCCAGCAGCTTAGAGGTTACAGGAGAGACCCAGTACTTC
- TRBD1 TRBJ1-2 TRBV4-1 CASSQVGTGGPYGYTF TGCGCCAGCAGCCAAGTCGGGACAGGGGGCCCTTATGGCTACACCTTC
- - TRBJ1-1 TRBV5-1 CASSPEQGLNTEAFF TGCGCCAGCAGCCCGGAACAGGGATTGAACACTGAAGCTTTCTTT
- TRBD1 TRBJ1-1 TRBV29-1 CSVQGTGGYEAFF TGCAGCGTTCAGGGGACAGGGGGCTATGAAGCTTTCTTT
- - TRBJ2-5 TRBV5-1 CASSPGLINQETQYF TGCGCCAGCAGCCCGGGACTGATCAACCAAGAGACCCAGTACTTC
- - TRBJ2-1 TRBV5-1 CASRLVNNEQFF TGCGCCAGCAGACTAGTAAACAATGAGCAGTTCTTC
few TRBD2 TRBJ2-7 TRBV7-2 CASSLAGRGGPHYEQYF TGTGCCAGCAGCTTAGCCGGTCGGGGGGGGCCCCACTACGAGCAGTACTTC
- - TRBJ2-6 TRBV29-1 CSASRDTDSGANVLTF TGCAGCGCCAGCCGGGACACCGACTCTGGGGCCAACGTCCTGACTTTC
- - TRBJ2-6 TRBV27 CASSLSLSGANVLTF TGTGCCAGCAGTTTATCGCTCTCTGGGGCCAACGTCCTGACTTTC
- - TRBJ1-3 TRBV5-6 CASSSEGGEDRNTIYF TGTGCCAGCAGCTCGGAGGGTGGGGAAGATCGAAACACCATATATTTT
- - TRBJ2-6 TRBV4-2 CASSQDHSGANVLTF TGTGCCAGCAGCCAAGATCACTCTGGGGCCAACGTCCTGACTTTC
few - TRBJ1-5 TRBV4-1 CASSQTGGIYSNQPQHF TGCGCCAGCAGCCAAACCGGTGGGATTTATAGCAATCAGCCCCAGCATTTT
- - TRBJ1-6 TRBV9 CASSVGRGGNSPLHF TGTGCCAGCAGCGTAGGTCGGGGTGGCAATTCACCCCTCCACTTT
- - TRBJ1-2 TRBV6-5 CASSPLAGEDYGYTF TGTGCCAGCAGTCCACTCGCGGGAGAGGACTATGGCTACACCTTC
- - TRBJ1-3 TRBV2 CASLRDISGNTIYF TGTGCCAGCCTCCGGGACATCTCTGGAAACACCATATATTTT
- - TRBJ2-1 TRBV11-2 CASSLDRARAQFF TGTGCCAGCAGCTTAGATAGGGCCAGGGCCCAGTTCTTC
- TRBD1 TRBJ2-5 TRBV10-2 CASTGTGLETQYF TGCGCCAGCACAGGGACAGGGTTAGAGACCCAGTACTTC
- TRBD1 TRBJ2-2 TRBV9 CASSGNRGTGELFF TGTGCCAGCAGCGGGAACAGGGGCACCGGGGAGCTGTTTTTT
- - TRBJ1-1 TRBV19 CASSPNTRAEAFF TGTGCCAGTAGTCCGAACACAAGAGCTGAAGCTTTCTTT
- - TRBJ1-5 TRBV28 CASSSHRWDKVQPQHF TGTGCCAGCAGTTCCCACCGGTGGGACAAGGTTCAGCCCCAGCATTTT
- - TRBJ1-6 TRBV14 CASSQEVGVHSPLHF TGTGCCAGCAGCCAGGAGGTAGGGGTTCATTCACCCCTCCACTTT
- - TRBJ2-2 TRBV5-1 CASSSLIRQANTGELFF TGCGCCAGCAGCTCTCTTATCCGACAGGCGAACACCGGGGAGCTGTTTTTT
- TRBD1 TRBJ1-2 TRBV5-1 CASSLLTGGGPIGYTF TGCGCCAGCAGCCTGCTGACAGGGGGTGGGCCGATAGGCTACACCTTC
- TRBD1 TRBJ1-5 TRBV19 CASRIGQGDNQPQHF TGTGCCAGTAGGATAGGACAGGGGGACAATCAGCCCCAGCATTTT
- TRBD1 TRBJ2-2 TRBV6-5 CASNQGQGRIGELFF TGTGCCAGCAACCAGGGACAGGGGAGAATCGGGGAGCTGTTTTTT
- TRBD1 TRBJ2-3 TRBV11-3 CASSLGDRITDTQYF TGTGCCAGCAGCTTGGGGGACAGAATCACAGATACGCAGTATTTT
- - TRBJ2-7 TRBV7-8 CASSLSDLGGEQYF TGTGCCAGCAGCCTGAGTGACCTTGGGGGCGAGCAGTACTTC
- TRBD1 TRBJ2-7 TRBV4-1 CASSHPRGTGGYEQYF TGCGCCAGCAGCCACCCCAGGGGGACAGGGGGCTACGAGCAGTACTTC
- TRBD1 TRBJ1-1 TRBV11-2 CASSFFPDRGQNTEAFF TGTGCCAGCAGCTTCTTTCCGGACAGGGGGCAGAACACTGAAGCTTTCTTT
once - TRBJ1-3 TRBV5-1 CASSLSPASGNTIYF TGCGCCAGCAGCTTGTCTCCAGCCTCTGGAAACACCATATATTTT
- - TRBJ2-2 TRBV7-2 CASSLGSLANTGELFF TGTGCCAGCAGCTTAGGGTCCCTAGCGAACACCGGGGAGCTGTTTTTT
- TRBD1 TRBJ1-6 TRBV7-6 CASSLTGQNSPLHF TGTGCCAGCAGCTTAACGGGACAGAATTCACCCCTCCACTTT
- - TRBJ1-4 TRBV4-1 CASSQQGFNEKLFF TGCGCCAGCAGCCAGCAGGGATTTAATGAAAAACTGTTTTTT
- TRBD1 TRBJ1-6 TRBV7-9 CASTRDRPGVSPLHF TGTGCCAGCACCAGGGACAGGCCGGGCGTTTCACCCCTCCACTTT
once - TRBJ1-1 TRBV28 CASSPTTGNTEAFF TGTGCCAGCAGTCCCACGACAGGGAACACTGAAGCTTTCTTT
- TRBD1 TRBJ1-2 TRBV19 CATSGQPRTGYTF TGTGCCACTTCGGGACAGCCCCGAACCGGTTACACCTTC
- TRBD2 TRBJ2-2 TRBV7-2 CASSLSSGGYTGELFF TGTGCCAGCAGCCTTTCTAGCGGGGGTTACACCGGGGAGCTGTTTTTT
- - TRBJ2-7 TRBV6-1 CASSGHEQYF TGTGCCAGCAGTGGCCACGAGCAGTACTTC
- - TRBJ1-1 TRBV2 CASKVRGQNTEAFF TGTGCCAGCAAGGTCAGGGGTCAGAACACTGAAGCTTTCTTT
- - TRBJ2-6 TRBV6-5 CASSRMPSGANVLTF TGTGCCAGCAGTCGAATGCCTTCTGGGGCCAACGTCCTGACTTTC
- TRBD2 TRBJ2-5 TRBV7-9 CASSRGLVRETQYF TGTGCCAGCAGCAGGGGACTAGTCAGAGAGACCCAGTACTTC
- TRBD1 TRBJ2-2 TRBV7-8 CASSSGQGGTGELFF TGTGCCAGCAGCTCGGGACAGGGGGGGACCGGGGAGCTGTTTTTT
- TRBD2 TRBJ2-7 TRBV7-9 CASSQTSGSYEQYF TGTGCCAGCTCCCAGACTAGCGGGAGCTACGAGCAGTACTTC
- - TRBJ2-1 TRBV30 CAWTQTRDEQFF TGTGCCTGGACGCAGACAAGGGATGAGCAGTTCTTC
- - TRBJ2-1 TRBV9 CASSGGRSYSNEQFF TGTGCCAGCAGCGGGGGCCGCTCCTATAGCAATGAGCAGTTCTTC
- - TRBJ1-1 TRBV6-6 CASSYSGHALTEAFF TGTGCCAGCAGTTACTCCGGTCACGCCCTTACTGAAGCTTTCTTT
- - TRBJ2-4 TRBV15 CATSRVLFGENIQYF TGTGCCACCAGCAGAGTGCTCTTCGGAGAAAACATTCAGTACTTC
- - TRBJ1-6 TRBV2 CASSERGPWDNSPLHF TGTGCCAGCAGTGAACGGGGGCCTTGGGATAATTCACCCCTCCACTTT
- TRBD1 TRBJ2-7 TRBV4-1 CASSQDRGISYEQYF TGCGCCAGCAGCCAAGACAGGGGGATCTCCTACGAGCAGTACTTC
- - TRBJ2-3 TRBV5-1 CASQYSFPADTQYF TGCGCCAGTCAATACAGCTTCCCCGCAGATACGCAGTATTTT
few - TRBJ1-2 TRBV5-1 CASPTGVSNYGYTF TGCGCCAGCCCCACCGGCGTATCTAACTATGGCTACACCTTC
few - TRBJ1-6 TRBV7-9 CASSSPAERMGALHF TGTGCCAGCAGCTCCCCGGCAGAGAGAATGGGAGCTCTCCACTTT
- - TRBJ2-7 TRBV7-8 CASSLAGTASYEQYF TGTGCCAGCAGCTTAGCCGGGACTGCCTCCTACGAGCAGTACTTC
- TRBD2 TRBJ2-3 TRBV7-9 CASSLTGGLTDTQYF TGTGCCAGCAGCTTAACGGGAGGGCTCACAGATACGCAGTATTTT